One and the same sample provided the 5 T cell receptor beta chains below, sequenced in a study of patients and donors after allogeneic stem cell transplantation. One entry per CDR3 protein results from TCRdb running MiXCR on the RT-PCR reads. The repertoire has fewer than 200,000 distinct CDR3 sequences, 25% to 35% of them found once; the top ten carry around 3%. The specimen was blood, either unsorted or a sorted T cell fraction (not recorded which). The receptors shown here come from a human donor who was either an allogeneic HSCT recipient or a stem cell or donor lymphocyte infusion donor (not recorded which). It is not recorded whose cells these are; they may come from a transplant donor.

The chain links TRBV6-5 to TRBJ2-3; D might be TRBD2 (7 bases). V was cut by 2 bases and J by 3 bases, with 12 bases left in between. The V gene's germline CDR1 is MNHEY and CDR2 SVGAGI. The CDR3 spans 15 residues. CDR3 amino acids: CASSYVGRGTDTQYF. For the CDR3, the DNA is TGTGCCAGCAGTTACGTGGGGAGGGGGACAGATACGCAGTATTTT.

This clonotype has a handful of counts. The chain is built from TRBV5-1 and TRBJ1-6; no definite D call. The CDR3 runs to 13 residues. CDR1 SGHRS and CDR2 YFSETQ come from the germline V gene. The CDR3 loop is CANPSSYNSPLHF. The CDR3, as DNA: TGCGCAAACCCGAGCTCCTATAATTCACCCCTCCACTTT.

This chain links TRBV10-3 with TRBJ2-3, with unresolved D. Trimming stripped 1 base from V and 8 bases from J, with 10 bases between. The CDR3 sequence is 13 residues long. From germline, CDR1 is ENHRY and CDR2 SYGVKD. The CDR3 sequence: CAISEFASVTQYF. CDR3 bases: TGTGCCATCAGTGAGTTCGCTTCGGTTACGCAGTATTTT.

The genes are TRBV27 and TRBJ2-4, with no clear D. Trimming stripped 1 base from V and 3 bases from J, with 22 bases between. This CDR3 comprises 19 residues. Germline lookup yields CDR1 MNHEY and CDR2 SMNVEV (reference sequence). This CDR3 reads CASSLLPPYRVESKNIQYF. In DNA, the CDR3 is TGTGCCAGCAGTTTATTACCTCCATATCGAGTGGAAAGCAAAAACATTCAGTACTTC.

The CDR3 spells CASTKQVVSSTDTQYF. The CDR3 region has the DNA TGTGCCAGCACAAAACAGGTCGTATCTAGCACAGATACGCAGTATTTT. The chain couples TRBV7-2 to TRBJ2-3; the D gene is possibly TRBD1 (5 bases). CDR3 length: 16 residues. Germline CDR1 and CDR2: SGHTA and FQGNSA. V lost 7 bases to trimming and J lost 0 bases, with 17 bases between them.